This T cell receptor beta chain was sequenced for a study of blood T cell repertoires in COVID-19. Study-wide context: Acute-phase and convalescent COVID-19 samples originated in the United States, Italy and Spain. From T cells, B-cell-depleted T cells, or PBMCs came the material, which was cDNA or gDNA.

Repertoires were generated with immunoSEQ multiplex PCR, while TCRdb's copy carries only in-frame clones and drops some. The table lists approximately 150,000 clones, about nine tenths of them singletons. Germline V gene lookup returns CDR1 LNHDA and CDR2 SQIVND (reference sequence). The CDR3 length is 15 residues. V was cut by 6 bases and J by 1 base, with 14 bases left in between. The gene calls are TRBV19 and TRBJ2-3, with D maybe TRBD2 (6 bases). Sequencing input: peripheral blood. This clonotype originated in a man aged 18-30 years with COVID-19, enrolled during active disease. CDR3 bases: TGTGCCAGTAGCCGAAATTTAGCGGGCACAGATACGCAGTATTTT. Protein: CASSRNLAGTDTQYF.